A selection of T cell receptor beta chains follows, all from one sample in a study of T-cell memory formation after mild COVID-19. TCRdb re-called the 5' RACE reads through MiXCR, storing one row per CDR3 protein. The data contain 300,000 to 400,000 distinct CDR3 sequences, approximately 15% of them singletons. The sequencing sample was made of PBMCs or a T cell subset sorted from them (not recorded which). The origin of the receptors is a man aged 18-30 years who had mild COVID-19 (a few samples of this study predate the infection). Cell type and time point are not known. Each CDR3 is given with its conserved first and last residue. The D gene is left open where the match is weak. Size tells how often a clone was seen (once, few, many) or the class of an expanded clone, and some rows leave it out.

cdr3_nt: TGCAGCGCTAGCGGGGTGGACAATGAGCAGTTCTTC; cdr3_aa: CSASGVDNEQFF; j_call: TRBJ2-1; clone_size: few; v_call: TRBV29-1; d_call: TRBD2
cdr3_nt: TGCGCCAGCAGCCAAGCCCCGGGACAGGGCTCCTACGAGCAGTACTTC; cdr3_aa: CASSQAPGQGSYEQYF; j_call: TRBJ2-7; clone_size: few; v_call: TRBV4-3; d_call: TRBD1
cdr3_nt: TGTGCCAGCAGCCCCTCAGTGCTCTCTGGAAACACCATATATTTT; cdr3_aa: CASSPSVLSGNTIYF; j_call: TRBJ1-3; clone_size: few; v_call: TRBV3-1; d_call: .
cdr3_nt: TGTGCCAGCAGCCCTAAGGTCAGCGGCCCCTCCTACAATGAGCAGTTCTTC; cdr3_aa: CASSPKVSGPSYNEQFF; j_call: TRBJ2-1; clone_size: .; v_call: TRBV7-9; d_call: .
cdr3_nt: TGTGCCAGCAGTGCTCGGGCCAGGCGGGCCTATGGCTACACCTTC; cdr3_aa: CASSARARRAYGYTF; j_call: TRBJ1-2; clone_size: few; v_call: TRBV6-5; d_call: .
cdr3_nt: TGTGCCAGCAGCCAATTAGCGGGGGGGCCGGAAGAGACCCAGTACTTC; cdr3_aa: CASSQLAGGPEETQYF; j_call: TRBJ2-5; clone_size: .; v_call: TRBV11-2; d_call: TRBD2
cdr3_nt: TGTGCCAGAAGGACGGGGGGCCCTGATACAGATACGCAGTATTTT; cdr3_aa: CARRTGGPDTDTQYF; j_call: TRBJ2-3; clone_size: .; v_call: TRBV2; d_call: .
cdr3_nt: TGTGCCACCAGCAGAGTTTCGGGGGGAACAGGGACCCAGTACTTC; cdr3_aa: CATSRVSGGTGTQYF; j_call: TRBJ2-5; clone_size: few; v_call: TRBV15; d_call: TRBD2
cdr3_nt: TGTGCCAGCAGCCCAGCCAGGGGAAGGGCGGGGGGGCCCAATGAGCAGTTCTTC; cdr3_aa: CASSPARGRAGGPNEQFF; j_call: TRBJ2-1; clone_size: few; v_call: TRBV7-8; d_call: TRBD2
cdr3_nt: TGTGCCATCAGTGTCGTCTCCCCGGGCACAGATACGCAGTATTTT; cdr3_aa: CAISVVSPGTDTQYF; j_call: TRBJ2-3; clone_size: .; v_call: TRBV10-3; d_call: .
cdr3_nt: TGTGCCAGCAGTCCTTTCGGACTAGCAGAAGAGACCCAGTACTTC; cdr3_aa: CASSPFGLAEETQYF; j_call: TRBJ2-5; clone_size: .; v_call: TRBV6-2/TRBV6-3; d_call: TRBD2
cdr3_nt: TGTGCCAGCAGTTTGCGGCAGAGCTCCTACGAGCAGTACTTC; cdr3_aa: CASSLRQSSYEQYF; j_call: TRBJ2-7; clone_size: few; v_call: TRBV12-3/TRBV12-4; d_call: .
cdr3_nt: TGTGCCAGCAGACCAACCAGGGGAGGTGGGTATCAGCCCCAGCATTTT; cdr3_aa: CASRPTRGGGYQPQHF; j_call: TRBJ1-5; clone_size: .; v_call: TRBV6-2/TRBV6-3; d_call: .